This T cell receptor (beta chain) originates from a study of cytomegalovirus exposure and HLA in healthy donors. Study-wide points: HLA restriction was apparent for most CMV-associated TCR beta chains in a later analysis. Later analysis revealed greater clonal expansion in HLA-associated TCR beta chains than in equally common others. A prior analysis recorded that most TCR beta V segments were productive about 87% or about 30% of the time.

The PCR used 60 Vbeta and 13 Jbeta primers. This table comes from immunoSEQ multiplex PCR, and its TCRdb copy is limited to in-frame clones, with some not included. The top ten clones hold around 1.8% of a sample with approximately 150,000 clones, about 61% of them seen once. Regarding this clone: Its antigen is as yet unknown.

The sequence was obtained from a male donor in good health and CMV-seronegative. The sequenced material came from PBMCs.

The CDR3 sequence: CASSPLTGVNTEAFF. As DNA, the CDR3 is TGTGCCAGCAGCCCCTTGACAGGGGTGAACACTGAAGCTTTCTTT. The rearrangement joins TRBV11-2 to TRBJ1-1; 8 bases match TRBD1. This CDR3 comprises 15 residues. Germline V gives CDR1 SGHAT, CDR2 FQNNGV. Losses at the gene ends were 5 bases for V and 0 bases for J; bases not matched to a gene: 5.